The sequence of this TCR beta chain was determined in a study of blood T cell repertoires in COVID-19 (dated by TCRdb to about 2020). Some background on the complete study: Collaborator samples came from the United States, Italy and Spain and covered acute and convalescent phases of COVID-19. The material from the prospective study consisted of cDNA or gDNA derived from T cells, B-cell-depleted T cells, or PBMCs. The dataset comprised deeply sampled blood TCRbeta repertoires from subjects exposed to, actively infected with, or recovered from COVID-19. The repertoires were released in a freely available public database intended as a resource for research on the immune response to SARS-CoV-2. Samples came from the ongoing ImmuneRACE study (first 160 participants) plus 1,254 subjects from 6 global collaborators. Nearly every sample came with metadata listing a de-identified subject ID, COVID-19 status, age in years and sex. HLA class I and class II types, where available, came from metadata supplied by the sample provider rather than from assay-based typing.

In its sample, this clone was seen a few times. It lacks a known antigen. The sample holds no much larger clone one base away, and base qualities are not on file. TCRbeta CDR3 regions were amplified from genomic DNA using the immunoSEQ Assay, a bias-controlled multiplex PCR. The published analysis was carried out like this. The number of nucleated cells in each sample was estimated from the amplification of reference gene primers within the assay. To quantify the absolute abundance of each unique TCRbeta CDR3 rearrangement, sequence reads were collapsed and filtered. For each sample, productive Simpson clonality was calculated as the square root of Simpson's diversity index over productive rearrangements. In its TCRdb copy, this immuneACCESS table keeps in-frame sequences only and misses some clones. Where compared with another copy, unresolved V genes explain less than half of these, and the others have no known cause. V, J and clone size are taken as reported in that table, and D and trimming were inferred from the DNA itself. In all, the sample holds fewer than 130,000 clones, and 82% of those were seen once. The ten largest clonotypes hold 16% of the sample.

V loses 5 bases at its end and J loses 6 bases; junction bases beyond the gene matches: 4. The germline V gene (reference sequence) sets CDR1 to SEHNR and CDR2 to FQNEAQ. Its CDR3 holds 12 amino acids, cysteine through phenylalanine. Only CDR3 DNA is held: 36 bases, read in frame from base 1. Findings and caveats that apply to the study as a whole: The amount of clinical and demographic metadata varied by source and participant and was provided uncurated.

Each collaborating institution followed its own protocols to collect whole blood in K2EDTA tubes. For TCRbeta analysis, collaborator samples were shipped as frozen whole blood, as isolated PBMCs, or as DNA extracted from either sample type. Sequencing input: peripheral blood. Here the chain combines TRBV7-9 and TRBJ2-7; 7 central bases correspond to TRBD1. The sequence derives from a woman aged 55-70 years with acute or convalescent COVID-19. The DNA sequence follows: TGTGCCAGCAGCGGATCAGGGGGCGAGCAGTACTTC. The translation is CASSGSGGEQYF.